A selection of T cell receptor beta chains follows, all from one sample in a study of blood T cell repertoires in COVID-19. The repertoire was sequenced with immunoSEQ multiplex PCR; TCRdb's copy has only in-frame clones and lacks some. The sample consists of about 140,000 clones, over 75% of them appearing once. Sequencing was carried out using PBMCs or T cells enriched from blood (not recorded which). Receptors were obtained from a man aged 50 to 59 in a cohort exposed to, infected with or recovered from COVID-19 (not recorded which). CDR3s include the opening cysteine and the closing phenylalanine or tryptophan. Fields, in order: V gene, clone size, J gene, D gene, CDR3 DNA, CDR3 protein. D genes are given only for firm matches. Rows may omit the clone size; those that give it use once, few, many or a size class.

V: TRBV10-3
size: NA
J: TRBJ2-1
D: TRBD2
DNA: TGTGCCATCAGTGGGGGAAGCGGGGGAGTTTACAATGAGCAGTTCTTC
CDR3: CAISGGSGGVYNEQFF

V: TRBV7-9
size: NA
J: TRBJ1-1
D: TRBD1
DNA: TGTGCCAGCTTTACAGGGGGAGGAGCTTTCTTT
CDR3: CASFTGGGAFF

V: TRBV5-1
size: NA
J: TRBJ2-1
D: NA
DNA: TGCGCCAGCAGCCCAGGGGAAGGACCCTACAATGAGCAGTTCTTC
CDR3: CASSPGEGPYNEQFF

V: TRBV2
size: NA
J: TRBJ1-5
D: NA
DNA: TGTGCCAGCAGCGGGGGGCATCAGCCCCAGCATTTT
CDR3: CASSGGHQPQHF

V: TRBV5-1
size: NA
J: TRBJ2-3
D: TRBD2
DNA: TGCGCCAGCAGCCAGAGCGGGGTCGGAGATACGCAGTATTTT
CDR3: CASSQSGVGDTQYF

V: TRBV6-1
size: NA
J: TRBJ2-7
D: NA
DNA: TGTGCCAGCAGTGAACAGGGCTCCTACGAGCAGTACTTC
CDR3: CASSEQGSYEQYF

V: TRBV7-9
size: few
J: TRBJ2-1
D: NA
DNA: TGTGCCAGCAGCCGGACAGATACTCACAATGAGCAGTTCTTC
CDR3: CASSRTDTHNEQFF

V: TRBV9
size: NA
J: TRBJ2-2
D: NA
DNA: TGTGCCAGCAGCGTGGAGACTAACACCGGGGAGCTGTTTTTT
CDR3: CASSVETNTGELFF

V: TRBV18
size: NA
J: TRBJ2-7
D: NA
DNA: TGTGCCAGCTCACCGGACGTCGCAGGGGCCGAGCAGTACTTC
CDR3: CASSPDVAGAEQYF

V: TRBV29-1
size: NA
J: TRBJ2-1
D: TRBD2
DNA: TGCAGCGTTGAAGATGGCCTAGCGGGGTATGAGCAGTTCTTC
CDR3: CSVEDGLAGYEQFF

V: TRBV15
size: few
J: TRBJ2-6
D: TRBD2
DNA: TGTGCCACCAGCAGCGGGACTAGAAGACTTGGCGGGGCCAACGTCCTGACTTTC
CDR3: CATSSGTRRLGGANVLTF

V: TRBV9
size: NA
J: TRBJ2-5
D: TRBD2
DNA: TGTGCCAGCAGCCGGGTAGCGGGAGAAGAGACCCAGTACTTC
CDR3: CASSRVAGEETQYF

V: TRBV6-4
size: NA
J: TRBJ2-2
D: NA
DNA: TGTGCCAGCAGTCCCGGGGTCAACACCGGGGAGCTGTTTTTT
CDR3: CASSPGVNTGELFF

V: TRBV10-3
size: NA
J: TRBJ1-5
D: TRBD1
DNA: TGTGCCATCAGTGAGGGGGGACAGCTAAGCAATCAGCCCCAGCATTTT
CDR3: CAISEGGQLSNQPQHF

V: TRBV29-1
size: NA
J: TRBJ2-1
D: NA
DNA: TGCAGCGTTGACGAAGGGAGCTACAGTGAGCAGTTCTTC
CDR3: CSVDEGSYSEQFF

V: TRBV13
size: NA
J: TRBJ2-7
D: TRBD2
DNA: TGTGCCAGCAGCTACCAGGGTAGGTCCGGGAGGGCCTTGTACGAGCAGTACTTC
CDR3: CASSYQGRSGRALYEQYF

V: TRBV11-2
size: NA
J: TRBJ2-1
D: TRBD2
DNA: TGTGCCAGCAGCTTAATGACTAGCGGTTCCTACAATGAGCAGTTCTTC
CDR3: CASSLMTSGSYNEQFF

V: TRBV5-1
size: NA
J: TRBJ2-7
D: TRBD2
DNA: TGCGCCAGCAGCTCAGCGGGACTAGCGGGAGGCTACGAGCAGTACTTC
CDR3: CASSSAGLAGGYEQYF

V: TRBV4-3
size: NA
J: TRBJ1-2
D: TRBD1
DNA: TGCGCCAGCAGCCAGGCCGGGCGCGGGACAGGGGGCCCCTATGATGGCTACACCTTC
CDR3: CASSQAGRGTGGPYDGYTF

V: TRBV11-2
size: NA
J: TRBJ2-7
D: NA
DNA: TGTGCCAGCAGCCCCGGGACAACCGAGCAGTACTTC
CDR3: CASSPGTTEQYF

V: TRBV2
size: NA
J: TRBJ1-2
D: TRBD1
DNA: TGTGCCAGCAAAACACAGGGGCTCTACTATGGCTACACCTTC
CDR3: CASKTQGLYYGYTF

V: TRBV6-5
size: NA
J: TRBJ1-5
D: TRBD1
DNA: TGTGCCAGCCAACCGGGACAGGGCTCCTCGCCCCAGCATTTT
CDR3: CASQPGQGSSPQHF

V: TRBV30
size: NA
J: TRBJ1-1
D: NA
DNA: TGTGCCTGGAGCGCAGGGTGGGGCGACACTGAAGCTTTCTTT
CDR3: CAWSAGWGDTEAFF

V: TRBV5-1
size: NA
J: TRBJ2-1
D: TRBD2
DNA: TGCGCCAGCACCCCGACTAGCGGGATCGCTCATGAGCAGTTCTTC
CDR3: CASTPTSGIAHEQFF

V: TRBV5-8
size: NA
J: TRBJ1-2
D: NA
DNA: TGTGCCAGCAGCTTGGTTTCTAGCTATGGCTACACCTTC
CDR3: CASSLVSSYGYTF

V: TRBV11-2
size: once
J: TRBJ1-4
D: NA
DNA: TGTGCCAGCAGCTTACCCTGGGCGGGGGAAAAACTGTTTTTT
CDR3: CASSLPWAGEKLFF

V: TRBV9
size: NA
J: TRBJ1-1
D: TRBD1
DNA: TGTGCCAGCAGCGCGGGACAGGGGATGACTGAAGCTTTCTTT
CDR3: CASSAGQGMTEAFF

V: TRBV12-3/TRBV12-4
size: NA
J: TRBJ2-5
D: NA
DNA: TGTGCCAGCAGTTTTGGGCAACGAGAGACCCAGTACTTC
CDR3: CASSFGQRETQYF

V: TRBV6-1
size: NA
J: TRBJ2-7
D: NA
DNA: TGTGCCAGCAGTGAACCTATCCGGGACTCTCGCCCCTACGAGCAGTACTTC
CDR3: CASSEPIRDSRPYEQYF

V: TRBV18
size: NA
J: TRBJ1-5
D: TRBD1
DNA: TGTGCCAGCTCACAACAGGGGGCGAGCAATCAGCCCCAGCATTTT
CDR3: CASSQQGASNQPQHF

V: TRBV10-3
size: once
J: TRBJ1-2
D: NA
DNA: TGTGCCATCACGACGGTGGCAGGCCACCCGTCGACCAATGGCTACACCTTC
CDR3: CAITTVAGHPSTNGYTF

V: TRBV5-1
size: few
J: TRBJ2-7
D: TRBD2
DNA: TGCGCCAGCAGCTTGGCCGGGGGGACTAGCGGGTCCTACGAGCAGTACTTC
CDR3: CASSLAGGTSGSYEQYF

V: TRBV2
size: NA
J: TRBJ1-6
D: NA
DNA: TGTGCCAGCAATGGGGCGTCTTTTTCACCCCTCCACTTT
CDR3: CASNGASFSPLHF

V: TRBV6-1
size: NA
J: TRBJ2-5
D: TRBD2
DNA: TGTGCCAGCAGTGATCCCGGGGGGGGGAAGACCCAGTACTTC
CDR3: CASSDPGGGKTQYF

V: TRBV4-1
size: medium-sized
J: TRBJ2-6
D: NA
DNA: TGCGCCAGCAGCCAGGGGGGAGGGGGAAGATGGGCTGGGGCCAACGTCCTGACTTTC
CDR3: CASSQGGGGRWAGANVLTF

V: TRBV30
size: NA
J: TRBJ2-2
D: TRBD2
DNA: TGTGCCTGGAGGACTAGGACTAGCGTAAGCACCGGGGAGCTGTTTTTT
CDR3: CAWRTRTSVSTGELFF